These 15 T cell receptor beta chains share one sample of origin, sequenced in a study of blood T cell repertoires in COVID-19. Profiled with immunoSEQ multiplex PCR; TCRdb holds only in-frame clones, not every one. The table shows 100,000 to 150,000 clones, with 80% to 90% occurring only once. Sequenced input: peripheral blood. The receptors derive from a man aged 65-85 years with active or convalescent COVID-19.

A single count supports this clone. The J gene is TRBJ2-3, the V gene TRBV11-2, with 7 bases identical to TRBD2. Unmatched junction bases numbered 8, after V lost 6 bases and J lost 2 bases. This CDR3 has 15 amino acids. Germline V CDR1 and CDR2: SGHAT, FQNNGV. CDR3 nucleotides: TGTGCCAGCAGACAAAGTAGCGGGCCCACAGATACGCAGTATTTT. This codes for CASRQSSGPTDTQYF.

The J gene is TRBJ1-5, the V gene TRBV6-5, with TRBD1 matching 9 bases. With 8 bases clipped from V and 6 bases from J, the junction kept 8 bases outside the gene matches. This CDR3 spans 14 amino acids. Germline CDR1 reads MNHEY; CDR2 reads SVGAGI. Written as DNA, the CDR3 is TGTGCCAGCGACCTACAGGGGGCTGCTCAGCCCCAGCATTTT. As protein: CASDLQGAAQPQHF.

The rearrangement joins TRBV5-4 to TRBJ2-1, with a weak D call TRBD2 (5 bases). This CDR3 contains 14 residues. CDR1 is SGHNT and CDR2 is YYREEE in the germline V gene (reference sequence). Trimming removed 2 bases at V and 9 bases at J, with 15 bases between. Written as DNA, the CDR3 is TGTGCCAGCAGCTTCGGGAATCAGTGGGGTGAGCAGTTCTTC. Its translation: CASSFGNQWGEQFF.

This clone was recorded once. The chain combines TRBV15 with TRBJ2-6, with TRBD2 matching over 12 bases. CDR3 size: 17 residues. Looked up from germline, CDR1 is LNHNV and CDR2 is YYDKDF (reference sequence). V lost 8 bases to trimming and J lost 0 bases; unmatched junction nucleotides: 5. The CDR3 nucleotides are TGTGCCACCCGTGGGACTAGCGGGTTCTCTGGGGCCAACGTCCTGACTTTC. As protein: CATRGTSGFSGANVLTF. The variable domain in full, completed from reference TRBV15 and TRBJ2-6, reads DAMVIQNPRYQVTQFGKPVTLSCSQTLNHNVMYWYQQKSSQAPKLLFHYYDKDFNNEADTPDNFQSRRPNTSFCFLDIRSPGLGDTAMYLCATRGTSGFSGANVLTFGAGSRLTVL.

CDR3 sequence: CASSPPRTAYEQYF. In nucleotides, the CDR3 is TGTGCCAGCTCACCACCCCGGACAGCCTACGAGCAGTACTTC. This chain uses TRBV18 with TRBJ2-7; perhaps TRBD1 as D (6 bases). The V gene lost 0 bases and the J gene lost 2 bases, with 8 bases spanning the gap. In germline, CDR1 is KGHSH, CDR2 LQKENI. CDR3 length: 14 residues.

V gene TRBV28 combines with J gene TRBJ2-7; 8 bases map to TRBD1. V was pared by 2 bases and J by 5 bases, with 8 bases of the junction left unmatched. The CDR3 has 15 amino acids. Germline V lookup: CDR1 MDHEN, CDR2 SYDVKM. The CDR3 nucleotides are TGTGCCAGCAGTTTAATAACAGGGGGTCTCGACGAGCAGTACTTC. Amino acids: CASSLITGGLDEQYF.

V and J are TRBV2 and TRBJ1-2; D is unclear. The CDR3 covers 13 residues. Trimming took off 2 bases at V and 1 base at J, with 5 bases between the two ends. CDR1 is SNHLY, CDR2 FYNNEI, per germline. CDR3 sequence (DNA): TGTGCCAGCAGTGAAAAGCTTAACTATGGCTACACCTTC. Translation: CASSEKLNYGYTF.

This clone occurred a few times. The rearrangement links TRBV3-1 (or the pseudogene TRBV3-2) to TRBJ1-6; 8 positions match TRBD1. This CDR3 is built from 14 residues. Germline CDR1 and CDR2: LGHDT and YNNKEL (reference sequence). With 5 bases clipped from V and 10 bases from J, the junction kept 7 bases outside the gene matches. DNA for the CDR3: TGTGCCAGCAGCGACGGACAGGGCGGCTCACCCCTCCACTTT. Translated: CASSDGQGGSPLHF.

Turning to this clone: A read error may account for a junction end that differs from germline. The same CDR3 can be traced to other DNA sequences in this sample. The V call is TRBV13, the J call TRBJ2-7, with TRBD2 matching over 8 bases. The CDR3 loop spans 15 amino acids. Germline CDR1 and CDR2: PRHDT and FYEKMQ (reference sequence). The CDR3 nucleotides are TGCGCCCGCCGGCCCGGGGGGGGGTTAACCTACGAGCAGTACTTC. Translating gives CARRPGGGLTYEQYF.

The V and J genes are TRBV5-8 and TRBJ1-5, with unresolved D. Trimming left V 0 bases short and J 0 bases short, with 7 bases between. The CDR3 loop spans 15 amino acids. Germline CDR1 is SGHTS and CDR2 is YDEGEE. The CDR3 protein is CASSLAKLSNQPQHF. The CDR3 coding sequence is TGTGCCAGCAGCTTGGCAAAGCTTAGCAATCAGCCCCAGCATTTT.

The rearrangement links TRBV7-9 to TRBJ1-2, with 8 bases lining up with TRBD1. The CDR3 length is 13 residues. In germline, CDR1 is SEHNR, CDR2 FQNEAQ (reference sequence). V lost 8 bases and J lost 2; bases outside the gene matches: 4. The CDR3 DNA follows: TGTGCCAGCTCGGACAGGGTCAACTATGGCTACACCTTC. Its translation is CASSDRVNYGYTF.

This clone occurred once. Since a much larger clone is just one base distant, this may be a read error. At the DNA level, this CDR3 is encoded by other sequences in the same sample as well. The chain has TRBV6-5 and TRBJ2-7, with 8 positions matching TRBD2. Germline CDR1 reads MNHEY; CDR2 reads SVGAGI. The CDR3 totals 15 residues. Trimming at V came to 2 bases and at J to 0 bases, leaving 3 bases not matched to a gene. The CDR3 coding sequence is TGTGCCAGCAGTTACGGGGCGGGAGGCTCCTACGAGCAGTACTTC. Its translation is CASSYGAGGSYEQYF.

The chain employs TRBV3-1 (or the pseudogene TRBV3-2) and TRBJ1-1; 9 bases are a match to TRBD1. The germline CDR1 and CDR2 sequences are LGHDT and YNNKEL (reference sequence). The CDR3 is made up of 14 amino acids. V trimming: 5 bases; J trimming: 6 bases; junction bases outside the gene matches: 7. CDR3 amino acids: CASSLGTGPSEAFF. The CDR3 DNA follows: TGTGCCAGCAGCTTAGGGACAGGGCCTTCTGAAGCTTTCTTT.

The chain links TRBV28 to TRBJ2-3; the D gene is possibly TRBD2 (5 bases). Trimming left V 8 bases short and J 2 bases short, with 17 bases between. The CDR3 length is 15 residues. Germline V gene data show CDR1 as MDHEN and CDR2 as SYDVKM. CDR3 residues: CASLNSASLTDTQYF. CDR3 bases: TGTGCCAGCCTCAACTCGGCTAGCCTCACAGATACGCAGTATTTT.

CDR3 sequence: CSGRQGAVETEAFF. DNA of the CDR3: TGCAGCGGAAGACAGGGGGCGGTGGAAACTGAAGCTTTCTTT. The chain recombines TRBV29-1 with TRBJ1-1; 10 bases are a match to TRBD1. Germline values: CDR1 SQVTM, CDR2 ANQGSEA. CDR3 size: 14 residues. V lost 7 bases and J lost 5; bases outside the gene matches: 10.